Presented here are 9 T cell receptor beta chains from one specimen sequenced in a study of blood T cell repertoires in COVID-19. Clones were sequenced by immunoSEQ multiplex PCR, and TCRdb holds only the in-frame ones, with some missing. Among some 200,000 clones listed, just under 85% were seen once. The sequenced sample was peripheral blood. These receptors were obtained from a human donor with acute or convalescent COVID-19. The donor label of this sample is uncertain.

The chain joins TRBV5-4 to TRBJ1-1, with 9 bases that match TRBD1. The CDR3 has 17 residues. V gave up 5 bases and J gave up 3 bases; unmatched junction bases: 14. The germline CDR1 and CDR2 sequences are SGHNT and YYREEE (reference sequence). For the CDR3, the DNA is TGTGCCAGCAGGGAGGACAGGGGAGTACGATCACACACTGAAGCTTTCTTT. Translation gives CASREDRGVRSHTEAFF.

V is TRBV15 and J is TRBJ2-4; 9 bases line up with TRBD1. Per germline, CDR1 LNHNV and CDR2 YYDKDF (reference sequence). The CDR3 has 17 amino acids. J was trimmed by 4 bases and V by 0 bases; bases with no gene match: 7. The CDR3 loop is CATSRERPGQGKNIQYF. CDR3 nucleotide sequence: TGTGCCACCAGCAGAGAGCGACCGGGACAGGGAAAAAACATTCAGTACTTC.

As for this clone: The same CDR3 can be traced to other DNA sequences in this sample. The CDR3 DNA follows: TGTGCCAGCAGTCTGGCCGATCAGCCCCAGCATTTT. The encoded protein is CASSLADQPQHF. The chain employs TRBV12-3 or TRBV12-4 and TRBJ1-5; D is uncertain. This CDR3 is built from 12 residues. Trimming removed 5 bases at V and 5 bases at J, with 7 bases between.

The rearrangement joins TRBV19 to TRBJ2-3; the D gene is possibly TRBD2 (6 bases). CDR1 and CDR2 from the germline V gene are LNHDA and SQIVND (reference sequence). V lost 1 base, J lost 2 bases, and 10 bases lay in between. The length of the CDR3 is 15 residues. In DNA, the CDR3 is TGTGCCAGTAGTATAGGCGGGGAAGCCACAGATACGCAGTATTTT. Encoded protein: CASSIGGEATDTQYF.

The CDR3 coding sequence is TGTGCCACCGCGACCGGGGAACCTAGAGGGTATGGCTACACCTTC. Translation: CATATGEPRGYGYTF. The chain is built from TRBV27 and TRBJ1-2; D gene ambiguous. V was cut by 10 bases and J by 5 bases, with 23 bases left in between. CDR1 is MNHEY and CDR2 is SMNVEV in the germline V gene (reference sequence). This CDR3 contains 15 residues.

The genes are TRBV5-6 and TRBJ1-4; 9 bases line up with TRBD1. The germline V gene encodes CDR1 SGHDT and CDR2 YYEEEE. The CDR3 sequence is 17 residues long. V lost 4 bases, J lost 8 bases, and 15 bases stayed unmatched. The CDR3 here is CASSPYGQGFGTEKLFF. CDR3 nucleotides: TGTGCCAGCAGCCCCTATGGACAGGGGTTCGGCACGGAAAAACTGTTTTTT.

The DNA of the CDR3 is TGTGCCAGCAGCCAAGATGGGGGGGGCAATCAGCCCCAGCATTTT. This translates into CASSQDGGGNQPQHF. The chain has TRBV3-1 (or the pseudogene TRBV3-2) and TRBJ1-5; D is perhaps TRBD1 (5 bases). The ends were cut back, 0 bases at V and 2 bases at J, with 8 bases in the middle. CDR3 length equals 15 residues. The germline V gene has CDR1 LGHDT and CDR2 YNNKEL (reference sequence).

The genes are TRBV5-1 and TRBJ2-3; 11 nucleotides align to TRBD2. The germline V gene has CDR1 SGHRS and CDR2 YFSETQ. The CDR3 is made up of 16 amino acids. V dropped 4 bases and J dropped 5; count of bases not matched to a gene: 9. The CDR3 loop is CASSPSVAGGGDTQYF. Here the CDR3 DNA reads TGCGCCAGCAGCCCGTCGGTAGCGGGAGGGGGAGATACGCAGTATTTT.

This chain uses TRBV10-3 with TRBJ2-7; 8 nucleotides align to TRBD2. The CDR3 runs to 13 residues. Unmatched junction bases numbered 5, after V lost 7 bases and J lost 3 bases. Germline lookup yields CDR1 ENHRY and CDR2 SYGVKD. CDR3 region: CAIISGTSYEQYF. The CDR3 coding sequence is TGTGCCATCATATCCGGGACTAGCTACGAGCAGTACTTC.